This is a list of T cell receptor beta chains from one sample in a study of OX40 agonist ivuxolimab in advanced cancers. The method was immunoSEQ multiplex PCR; TCRdb's version includes in-frame clones alone and lacks a portion of them. This sample yields over 50,000 clones, of which about 83% are seen a single time; roughly 4.4% belongs to the top ten. The material sequenced was CD4+ or CD8+ T cells sorted from blood, taken in a trial of the OX40 agonist ivuxolimab. The source is an adult with an advanced solid tumor such as melanoma, head and neck, liver or kidney cancer. CDR3s include the opening cysteine and the closing phenylalanine or tryptophan. D genes are given only for firm matches. Part of the rows lack a size; the others show once, few, many or a class for expanded clones.

j_gene | d_gene | v_gene | abundance | CDR3nt | CDR3aa
TRBJ1-2 | - | TRBV10-3 | - | TGTGCCAACACACCGCAGGTCAACTATGGCTACACCTTC | CANTPQVNYGYTF
TRBJ1-1 | TRBD1 | TRBV2 | - | TGTGCCAGTGGACAGGGGCACACTGAAGCTTTCTTT | CASGQGHTEAFF
TRBJ1-2 | - | TRBV30 | - | TGTGCCTGGAGGGAAGAGAACCGCTATGGCTACACCTTC | CAWREENRYGYTF
TRBJ1-1 | TRBD1 | TRBV20-1 | - | TGCAGTGCTAGGAGGACAGGCGAAGCTTTCTTT | CSARRTGEAFF
TRBJ1-2 | - | TRBV20-1 | few | TGCAGTGCTCGTCTGACGACGGCCACCTTC | CSARLTTATF
TRBJ1-5 | - | TRBV7-9 | - | TGTGCCAGCAGCTTAGCAGCGGGAAGCCAGCCCCAGCATTTT | CASSLAAGSQPQHF
TRBJ2-6 | - | TRBV7-9 | - | TGTGCCAGCAGCTCTACCGGGACACCGTCTGGGGCCAACGTCCTGACTTTC | CASSSTGTPSGANVLTF
TRBJ2-4 | TRBD1 | TRBV5-8 | - | TGTGCCAGCAGCCCTTTCGGGACAGGGTTAGACATTCAGTACTTC | CASSPFGTGLDIQYF
TRBJ2-1 | - | TRBV27 | - | TGTGCCAGCAGTTCTGTAGGGTACAATGAGCAGTTCTTC | CASSSVGYNEQFF
TRBJ2-7 | - | TRBV19 | few | TGTGCCAGTACTGGACCCCGGACAGATCCCCGGGGATCCTACGAGCAGTACTTC | CASTGPRTDPRGSYEQYF
TRBJ2-1 | TRBD2 | TRBV5-5 | - | TGTGCCAGCAGCTTGTTCCAGCGGGGGTACAATGAGCAGTTCTTC | CASSLFQRGYNEQFF
TRBJ2-7 | TRBD2 | TRBV19 | - | TGTGCCAGTAGTATCGCGCGGGAGGGCTACCCCTACGAGCAGTACTTC | CASSIAREGYPYEQYF
TRBJ1-2 | TRBD1 | TRBV29-1 | - | TGCAGCGGCCTGGGACAGAACTATGGCTACACCTTC | CSGLGQNYGYTF
TRBJ1-1 | TRBD1 | TRBV6-1 | - | TGTGCCAGCAGACTGGGGGACAGCTTTGTGACTGAAGCTTTCTTT | CASRLGDSFVTEAFF
TRBJ2-3 | - | TRBV28 | - | TGTGCCAGCAGTACGCTTATCCCCATTAGCACAGATACGCAGTATTTT | CASSTLIPISTDTQYF
TRBJ1-5 | - | TRBV19 | - | TGTGCCAGTAGTATTTCGCGACAGCCCAATCAGCCCCAGCATTTT | CASSISRQPNQPQHF
TRBJ2-1 | - | TRBV9 | - | TGTGCCAGCAGCTCAGCGGCGGCTAGCTTGTACAATGAGCAGTTCTTC | CASSSAAASLYNEQFF
TRBJ1-2 | TRBD1 | TRBV4-1 | - | TGCGCCAGCAGCCACGCCGGGACAGGGGCGGGCTATGGCTACACCTTC | CASSHAGTGAGYGYTF
TRBJ1-2 | TRBD1 | TRBV11-2 | - | TGTGCCAGCAGCCCCGGACAGGCCTTGGGCTACACCTTC | CASSPGQALGYTF
TRBJ2-5 | TRBD2 | TRBV7-9 | - | TGTGCCAGCAGCTTAAGTCGGGGACTAGCGGGGGGCGGAACGGAGACCCAGTACTTC | CASSLSRGLAGGGTETQYF
TRBJ2-6 | TRBD1 | TRBV27 | - | TGTGCCAGCAGTTTGGTTGGGACAGGGGGCGTATCTGGGGCCAACGTCCTGACTTTC | CASSLVGTGGVSGANVLTF
TRBJ2-1 | - | TRBV20-1 | - | TGCAGTGCTAGAGGGCTGGTTGAGCAGTTCTTC | CSARGLVEQFF
TRBJ1-1 | - | TRBV15 | - | TGTGCCACCAGCAGAGACAGGGCCCTTGAAGCTTTCTTT | CATSRDRALEAFF
TRBJ1-1 | - | TRBV19 | - | TGTGCCAGTACCCCGGCGAGCTACACTGAAGCTTTCTTT | CASTPASYTEAFF
TRBJ2-3 | TRBD2 | TRBV19 | few | TGTGCCAGTAACCCCCGACTCGGGGAGGGGACAGATACGCAGTATTTT | CASNPRLGEGTDTQYF
TRBJ1-6 | - | TRBV11-1 | - | TGTGCCAGCAGCTTTAGTAATTCACCCCTCCACTTT | CASSFSNSPLHF
TRBJ1-5 | - | TRBV28 | - | TGTGCCAGCAGCCCAATACAGGGTCAGCCCCAGCATTTT | CASSPIQGQPQHF
TRBJ2-4 | - | TRBV28 | - | TGTGCCAGCAGTTTATCACAGATAGCCAAAAACATTCAGTACTTC | CASSLSQIAKNIQYF
TRBJ1-1 | - | TRBV29-1 | few | TGCAGCGTTGGTCCGGGACCCATGAACACTGAAGCTTTCTTT | CSVGPGPMNTEAFF
TRBJ1-5 | - | TRBV4-1 | - | TGCGCCAGCAGCCTGGGGGAGGACAGCCGAAATCAGCCCCAGCATTTT | CASSLGEDSRNQPQHF
TRBJ1-1 | TRBD1 | TRBV5-1 | - | TGCGCCAGCAGCTCCCTGGGGACAGGGATGAACACTGAAGCTTTCTTT | CASSSLGTGMNTEAFF
TRBJ2-3 | - | TRBV7-9 | - | TGTGCCAGCAGCTCCGGGGCCTCTAGCACAGATACGCAGTATTTT | CASSSGASSTDTQYF
TRBJ1-2 | - | TRBV6-5 | - | TGTGCCAGCAAGGGGGGCTGGGCCGACCTGTATGGCTACACCTTC | CASKGGWADLYGYTF
TRBJ2-7 | - | TRBV20-1 | - | TGCAGTAAGACAGACCCATACGAGCAGTACTTC | CSKTDPYEQYF
TRBJ1-1 | TRBD1 | TRBV6-6 | - | TGTGCCAGCAGATACGACAGGGGTGGCACTGAAGCTTTCTTT | CASRYDRGGTEAFF
TRBJ2-1 | TRBD2 | TRBV9 | - | TGTGCCAGCAGCGTAGCCTCTAGCGGGGCGTACAATGAGCAGTTCTTC | CASSVASSGAYNEQFF
TRBJ1-5 | - | TRBV2 | - | TGTGCCAGCAAAAGACTGAATAGCAATCAGCCCCAGCATTTT | CASKRLNSNQPQHF
TRBJ1-1 | - | TRBV20-1 | - | TGCAGTCGAAACACTGAAGCTTTCTTT | CSRNTEAFF
TRBJ1-2 | - | TRBV28 | - | TGTGCCAGCAACCCCTCAGGGGAGGGTAACTATGGCTACACCTTC | CASNPSGEGNYGYTF
TRBJ2-6 | TRBD1 | TRBV18 | - | TGTGCCAGCTCACCACCTTGGCAGGGGGACGGGGCCAACGTCCTGACTTTC | CASSPPWQGDGANVLTF
TRBJ2-7 | - | TRBV5-1 | - | TGCGCCAGCAGTTCTCAGACATACGAGCAGTACTTC | CASSSQTYEQYF
TRBJ1-1 | - | TRBV19 | - | TGTGCCAGTAGTATAAAGGGATGGGCTGAAGCTTTCTTT | CASSIKGWAEAFF
TRBJ1-5 | - | TRBV6-1 | - | TGTGCCAGCAGTGAACGCAGGGCCTACCAGCCCCAGCATTTT | CASSERRAYQPQHF
TRBJ2-7 | TRBD2 | TRBV19 | - | TGTGCCAGTAGTATAGAAGCGGGACCTGGATACGAGCAGTACTTC | CASSIEAGPGYEQYF
TRBJ2-3 | - | TRBV7-9 | - | TGTGCCAGCAGCAGGGACCCCACAGATACGCAGTATTTT | CASSRDPTDTQYF
TRBJ2-1 | - | TRBV10-3 | - | TGTGCCGCTGGGACGAGCTCCTACAATGAGCAGTTCTTC | CAAGTSSYNEQFF
TRBJ1-6 | - | TRBV19 | few | TGTGCCAGTACCTCGACAGGCCACGCTTCACCCCTCCACTTT | CASTSTGHASPLHF
TRBJ1-3 | - | TRBV6-1 | once | TGTGCCAGCAGCCAACGGGGGGCGGCTGGAAACACCATATATTTT | CASSQRGAAGNTIYF
TRBJ2-7 | TRBD1 | TRBV28 | - | TGTGCCAGCAGTTCTACGACAGGGACCTACGAGCAGTACTTC | CASSSTTGTYEQYF
TRBJ2-1 | TRBD2 | TRBV10-1 | - | TGCGCCAGCAGTGATACTAGCGGGGGGCGTAATGAGCAGTTCTTC | CASSDTSGGRNEQFF
TRBJ2-7 | TRBD1 | TRBV28 | - | TGTGCCAGCAGTTTAGACAGACAGGGGTTTGAGGACGAGCAGTACTTC | CASSLDRQGFEDEQYF
TRBJ2-5 | - | TRBV9 | - | TGTGCCAGCAGCGTTTCTCCACAAGAGACCCAGTACTTC | CASSVSPQETQYF
TRBJ2-1 | TRBD1 | TRBV5-1 | - | TGCGCCAGCAGCTTGGCCGAAGGGACAGGGCAGAATGAGCAGTTCTTC | CASSLAEGTGQNEQFF
TRBJ2-7 | TRBD1 | TRBV18 | - | TGTGCCAGCTCCTCCGGGACAGGTTCCTACGAGCAGTACTTC | CASSSGTGSYEQYF
TRBJ1-1 | - | TRBV5-4 | - | TGTGCCAGCAGCTTGGAAATAAACACTGAAGCTTTCTTT | CASSLEINTEAFF
TRBJ2-3 | - | TRBV11-3 | - | TGTGCCAGCAGCCCCACGTTCGGGGATACGCAGTATTTT | CASSPTFGDTQYF
TRBJ1-5 | - | TRBV18 | - | TGTGCCAGCTCCCCCAACAGGGACAATCAGCCCCAGCATTTT | CASSPNRDNQPQHF
TRBJ2-3 | TRBD2 | TRBV27 | once | TGTGCCAGCAGTCCGCGGACTAGCGGGAGGGTGGCAGATACGCAGTATTTT | CASSPRTSGRVADTQYF
TRBJ2-2 | - | TRBV19 | once | TGTGCCAGTAGTATCACGAAAGGGACATCCTCCACCGGGGAGCTGTTTTTT | CASSITKGTSSTGELFF
TRBJ2-1 | - | TRBV5-6 | - | TGTGCCAGCAGCTTGGAAGAGGGGACGGTTAACAATGAGCAGTTCTTC | CASSLEEGTVNNEQFF